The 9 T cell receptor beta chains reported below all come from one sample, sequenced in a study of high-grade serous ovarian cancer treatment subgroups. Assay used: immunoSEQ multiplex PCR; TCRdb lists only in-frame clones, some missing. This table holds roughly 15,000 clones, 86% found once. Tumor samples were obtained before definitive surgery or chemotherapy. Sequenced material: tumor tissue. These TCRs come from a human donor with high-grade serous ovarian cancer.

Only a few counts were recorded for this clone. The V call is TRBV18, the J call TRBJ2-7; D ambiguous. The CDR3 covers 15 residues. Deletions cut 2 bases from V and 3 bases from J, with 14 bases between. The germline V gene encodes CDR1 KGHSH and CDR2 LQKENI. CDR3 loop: CASSPAKGRGYEQYF. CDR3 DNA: TGTGCCAGCTCACCAGCGAAGGGCCGAGGCTACGAGCAGTACTTC.

Here the CDR3 DNA reads TGTGCCAGCAGCTTCACCAGGGGGGGGTCGGGTGAGCAGTTCTTC. It specifies CASSFTRGGSGEQFF. The gene calls are TRBV7-2 and TRBJ2-1; perhaps D is TRBD1 or TRBD2 (7 bases each). Germline V gene sequence: CDR1 SGHTA, CDR2 FQGNSA. The CDR3 has 15 amino acids. V shed 3 bases and J shed 9 bases, with 18 bases lying between them.

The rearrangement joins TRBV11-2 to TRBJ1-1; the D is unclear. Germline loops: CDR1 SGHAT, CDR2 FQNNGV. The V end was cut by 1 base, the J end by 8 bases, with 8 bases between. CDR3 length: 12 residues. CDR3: CASSLVGGEAFF. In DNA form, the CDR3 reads TGTGCCAGCAGCTTAGTGGGCGGAGAAGCTTTCTTT. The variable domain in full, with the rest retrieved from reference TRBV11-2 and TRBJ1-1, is EAGVAQSPRYKIIEKRQSVAFWCNPISGHATLYWYQQILGQGPKLLIQFQNNGVVDDSQLPKDRFSAERLKGVDSTLKIQPAKLEDSAVYLCASSLVGGEAFFGQGTRLTVV.

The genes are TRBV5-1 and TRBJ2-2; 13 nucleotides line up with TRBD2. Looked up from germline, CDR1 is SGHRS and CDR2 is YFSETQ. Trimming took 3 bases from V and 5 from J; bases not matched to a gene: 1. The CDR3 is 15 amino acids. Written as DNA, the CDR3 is TGCGCCAGCAGCTCGACTAGCGGGGGGACCGGGGAGCTGTTTTTT. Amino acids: CASSSTSGGTGELFF. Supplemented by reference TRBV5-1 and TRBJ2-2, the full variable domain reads KAGVTQTPRYLIKTRGQQVTLSCSPISGHRSVSWYQQTPGQGLQFLFEYFSETQRNKGNFPGRFSGRQFSNSRSEMNVSTLELGDSALYLCASSSTSGGTGELFFGEGSRLTVL.

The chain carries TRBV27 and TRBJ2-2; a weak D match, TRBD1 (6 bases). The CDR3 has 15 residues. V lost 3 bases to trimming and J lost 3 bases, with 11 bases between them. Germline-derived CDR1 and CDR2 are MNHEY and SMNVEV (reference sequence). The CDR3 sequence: CASSLGHGYTGELFF. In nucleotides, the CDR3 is TGTGCCAGCAGTTTGGGACACGGCTACACCGGGGAGCTGTTTTTT.

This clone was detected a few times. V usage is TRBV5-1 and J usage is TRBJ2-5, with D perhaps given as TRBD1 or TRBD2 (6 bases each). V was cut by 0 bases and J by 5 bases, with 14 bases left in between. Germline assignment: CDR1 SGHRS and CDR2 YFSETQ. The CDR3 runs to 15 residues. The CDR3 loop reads CASSLEARGEETQYF. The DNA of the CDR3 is TGCGCCAGCAGCTTGGAGGCTAGGGGGGAGGAGACCCAGTACTTC.

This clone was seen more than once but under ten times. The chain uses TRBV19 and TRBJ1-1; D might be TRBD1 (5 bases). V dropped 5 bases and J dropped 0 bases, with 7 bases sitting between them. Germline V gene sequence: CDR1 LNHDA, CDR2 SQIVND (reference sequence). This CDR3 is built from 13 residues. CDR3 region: CASSQGMNTEAFF. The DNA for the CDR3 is TGTGCCAGTAGTCAGGGCATGAACACTGAAGCTTTCTTT.

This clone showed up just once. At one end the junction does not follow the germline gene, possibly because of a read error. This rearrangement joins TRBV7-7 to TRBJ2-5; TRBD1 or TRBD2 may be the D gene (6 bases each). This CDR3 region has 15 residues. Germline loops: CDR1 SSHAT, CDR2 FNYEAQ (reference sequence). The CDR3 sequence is CASSSRRDTSETQYF. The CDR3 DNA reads TGTGCTAGCAGCTCCCGCCGGGACACTAGCGAGACCCAGTACTTC.

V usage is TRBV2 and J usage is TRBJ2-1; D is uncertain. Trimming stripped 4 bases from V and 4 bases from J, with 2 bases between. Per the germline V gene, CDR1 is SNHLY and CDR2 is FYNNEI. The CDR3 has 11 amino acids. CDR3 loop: CASSGYNEQFF. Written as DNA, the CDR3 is TGTGCCAGCAGTGGGTACAATGAGCAGTTCTTC.